This record concerns one T cell receptor (beta chain) sequence. Its matching antigen is unknown. The data belong to a study of cytomegalovirus exposure and HLA in healthy donors. Whole-study findings and limits: Data from an earlier analysis indicated that most TCR beta V segments were productive either about 87% or about 30% of the time. As a later analysis revealed, the rate of TCR association differed by HLA locus, with DRB1 most and HLA-C fewest.

13 Jbeta primers and 60 Vbeta primers were used for the PCR. The protocol was immunoSEQ multiplex PCR, while the TCRdb copy is restricted to in-frame clones and leaves out a portion. The data hold around 200,000 clones, with more than 75% observed a single time. Germline V CDR1 and CDR2: SEHNR, FQNEAQ (reference sequence). CDR3 length: 15 amino acids. Trimming at V came to 6 bases and at J to 3 bases, leaving 7 bases not matched to a gene. Specimen: PBMCs. This chain connects TRBV7-9 to TRBJ1-3, with 8 bases fitting TRBD1. The receptor's source is a woman aged 50 to 60 in good health and CMV-seropositive. The CDR3 is CASRPDRAGGNTIYF. The CDR3 DNA reads TGTGCCAGCAGACCGGACAGGGCCGGTGGAAACACCATATATTTT.